This T cell receptor (beta chain) was documented in a study of cytomegalovirus exposure and HLA in healthy donors. Study-level information: Earlier, 117 million unique TCR beta sequences were recovered from around 190 million T cells by an analysis.

Germline V lookup: CDR1 SGHNT, CDR2 YYREEE (reference sequence). V lost 0 bases, J lost 4 bases, and 5 bases lay in between. The CDR3 extends over 13 amino acids. A note on this clone: Its specificity is not known.

PCR involved 60 Vbeta and 13 Jbeta primers. Clones were sequenced by immunoSEQ multiplex PCR, and TCRdb holds only the in-frame ones, with some missing. The sample comprises around 180,000 clones, roughly 78% of which are singletons, and under 15% rests with the top ten. Study-level points and caveats: Later analysis suggested links between common viral pathogens and several top significant clusters.

Sequenced material: PBMCs. J is TRBJ1-5 and V is TRBV5-4; D gene ambiguous. The clonotype was recovered from a woman in her 50s in good health and CMV-seropositive. The CDR3 DNA is TGTGCCAGCAGCTTGGATTATAATCAGCCCCAGCATTTT. This gives the protein CASSLDYNQPQHF.